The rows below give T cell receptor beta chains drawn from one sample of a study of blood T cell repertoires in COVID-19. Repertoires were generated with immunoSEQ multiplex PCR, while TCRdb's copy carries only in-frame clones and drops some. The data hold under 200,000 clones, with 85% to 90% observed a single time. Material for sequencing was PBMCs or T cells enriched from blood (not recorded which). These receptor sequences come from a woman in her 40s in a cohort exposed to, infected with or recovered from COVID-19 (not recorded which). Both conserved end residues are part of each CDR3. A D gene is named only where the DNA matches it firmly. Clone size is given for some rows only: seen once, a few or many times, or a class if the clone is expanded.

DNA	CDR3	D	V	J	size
TGTGCCAGCAGTTACAGCCATAGCAATCAGCCCCAGCATTTT	CASSYSHSNQPQHF	NA	TRBV6-5	TRBJ1-5	few
TGTGCCAGTAAAAGGGGACCGGGACACTCATATGGCTACACCTTC	CASKRGPGHSYGYTF	NA	TRBV19	TRBJ1-2	NA
TGTGCCAGCAGCTTAGGTCGTCAGGCTAGCGGGAGTAATGAGCAGTTCTTC	CASSLGRQASGSNEQFF	TRBD2	TRBV7-8	TRBJ2-1	NA
TGTGCCAGCATCCCCCTTCTGGCCGCTAGCACAGATACGCAGTATTTT	CASIPLLAASTDTQYF	NA	TRBV7-8	TRBJ2-3	NA
TGTGCCATCAGTGAGTCGTCCCAGGGGGGAGAGACCCAGTACTTC	CAISESSQGGETQYF	NA	TRBV10-3	TRBJ2-5	NA
TGTGCCAGCATCGGTAGGGGGCGAACCAAAAACATTCAGTACTTC	CASIGRGRTKNIQYF	TRBD1	TRBV27	TRBJ2-4	NA
TGTGCCAGCAGTTACTCTGGGCCCCGATACGAGCAGTACTTC	CASSYSGPRYEQYF	NA	TRBV6-2/TRBV6-3	TRBJ2-7	NA
TGTGCCAGCAGCCAAGGAGGGGGGGGCTGGCCCCAGCATTTT	CASSQGGGGWPQHF	NA	TRBV9	TRBJ1-5	NA
TGCGCCAGCATGTCGAGCTCCTATAATTCACCCCTCCACTTT	CASMSSSYNSPLHF	NA	TRBV4-1	TRBJ1-6	NA
TGTGCCAGCAGTCCAAGCAACCTTTACACCTTC	CASSPSNLYTF	NA	TRBV7-9	TRBJ1-2	NA
TGTGCCAGCAGTTTAAAGGGTCGGGAGGCAGCGTACGAGCAGTACTTC	CASSLKGREAAYEQYF	TRBD2	TRBV27	TRBJ2-7	NA
TGTGCCAGCAGCTGGACAGGGGGATTTACCTACGAGCAGTACTTC	CASSWTGGFTYEQYF	TRBD1	TRBV11-2	TRBJ2-7	few
TGTGCCAGCAGCTTAGCCACTATTTACGAGCAGTACTTC	CASSLATIYEQYF	NA	TRBV7-8	TRBJ2-7	few
TGCGCCAGCAGCCAAATACAGACAGGGAACTACGAGCAGTACTTC	CASSQIQTGNYEQYF	TRBD1	TRBV4-3	TRBJ2-7	NA
TGCGCCAGCAGCCAAATAACAGGGTACAATGAGCAGTTCTTC	CASSQITGYNEQFF	NA	TRBV23-1	TRBJ2-1	NA
TGTGCCAGTAGTCATGGGCAAGAAACCCAGTACTTC	CASSHGQETQYF	NA	TRBV19	TRBJ2-5	NA
TGTGCCAGCAGCTACGGAACAGGGACAGAAGCTTTCTTT	CASSYGTGTEAFF	NA	TRBV6-5	TRBJ1-1	NA
TGTGCCTGGAGTGCGGGGGAGTTCAACTACAATGAGCAGTTCTTC	CAWSAGEFNYNEQFF	NA	TRBV30	TRBJ2-1	NA
TGTGCCAGCAGCCAAGAAGGTAGCGGTAGCACAGATACGCAGTATTTT	CASSQEGSGSTDTQYF	NA	TRBV4-2	TRBJ2-3	NA
TGTGCCAGCAGCCAAGGACTAGCGGGAGCAGATACGCAGTATTTT	CASSQGLAGADTQYF	TRBD2	TRBV3-1/TRBV3-2	TRBJ2-3	NA